One and the same sample provided the 26 T cell receptor beta chains below, sequenced in a study of T-cell memory formation after mild COVID-19 (dated by TCRdb to the early 2020s). Library construction relied on 5' RACE. The instrument given in TCRdb is Illumina NovaSeq 6000. TCRdb handled the public reads itself, with Q25 trimming in fastp and clone calling in MiXCR, and kept productive beta chains. CDR3 protein duplicates are merged, each entry listing the most common genes and DNA. The sample includes about 190,000 distinct CDR3 sequences, with around 16% observed a single time. Clones ranked in the top ten supply 2.4% of the sample. Sequencing used PBMCs or a T cell subset sorted from them (not recorded which). The origin of the receptors is an adult woman who had mild COVID-19 (a few samples of this study predate the infection). The sample titles of this study are shuffled in the database, so cell type and time point are left out; the donor was told from shared clones.

This clonotype occurred a few times. The chain carries TRBV4-3 and TRBJ2-1, with D hard to call. Germline V gene sequence: CDR1 LGHNA, CDR2 YSLEER. This CDR3 has 13 amino acids. Trimming shortened V by 0 bases and J by 6 bases, and 6 bases separated the two germline ends. The CDR3 is CASSQEVSNEQFF. The CDR3 nucleotides are TGCGCCAGCAGCCAAGAAGTTTCCAATGAGCAGTTCTTC.

For the CDR3, the DNA is TGTGCCAGCAGCTCAGAAGGGACTGAAGCTTTCTTT. It is translated as CASSSEGTEAFF. The chain is built from TRBV11-3 and TRBJ1-1; D ambiguous. Between the trimmed V and J ends, which lost 4 bases and 5 bases, there was a span of 8 bases. Germline loops: CDR1 SGHNT, CDR2 YENEEA. The length of the CDR3 is 12 residues.

This clonotype was counted between two and nine times. V gene TRBV6-6 combines with J gene TRBJ1-6; 7 bases match TRBD1. With V trimmed by 0 bases and J by 8 bases, 4 bases remained unmatched. The CDR3 runs 15 residues. Germline V gives CDR1 MNHNY, CDR2 SVGAGI (reference sequence). CDR3 protein: CASSYSVRGDSPLHF. The CDR3 DNA reads as TGTGCCAGCAGTTACTCAGTCAGGGGGGATTCACCCCTCCACTTT.

In this sample, this clonotype turned up a few times. This sequence joins TRBV15 and TRBJ2-3; 10 bases line up with TRBD2. Per germline, CDR1 LNHNV and CDR2 YYDKDF (reference sequence). This CDR3 contains 16 residues. V shed 0 bases and J 14 bases; nucleotides not matched to a gene: 14. CDR3 amino acids: CATSRDRSSGGRRLYF. DNA for the CDR3: TGTGCCACCAGCAGAGATAGATCTAGCGGGGGCCGTAGGCTGTATTTT.

The chain carries TRBV7-3 and TRBJ2-2; possible D gene TRBD1, 6 bases. This CDR3 comprises 16 residues. Germline V gene sequence: CDR1 SGHTA, CDR2 FQGTGA. The germline V and J ends were trimmed by 2 bases and 0 bases, with 10 bases remaining between them. The chain's CDR3 is CASSLSGTTNTGELFF. CDR3 in DNA: TGTGCCAGCAGCTTATCCGGGACAACGAACACCGGGGAGCTGTTTTTT.

The J gene is TRBJ2-7, the V gene TRBV5-6, with D perhaps TRBD2 (7 bases). This CDR3 spans 14 amino acids. CDR1 is SGHDT, CDR2 YYEEEE, per germline. Trimming took off 3 bases at V and 7 bases at J, with 17 bases between the two ends. Written as DNA, the CDR3 is TGTGCCAGCAGCTGGGGGGGCCGGCTTAGAGAGCAGTACTTC. It specifies CASSWGGRLREQYF.

This chain joins TRBV24-1 and TRBJ1-1; D ambiguous. V lost 4 bases to trimming and J lost 0 bases, with 8 bases between them. The CDR3 has 14 residues. CDR1 KGHDR and CDR2 SFDVKD come from the germline V gene. CDR3 protein: CATSDATLNTEAFF. The CDR3 bases are TGTGCCACCAGTGACGCAACGTTGAACACTGAAGCTTTCTTT.

CDR3 nucleotides: TGTGCCAGCAGTGACCCGACAGGGAAAAACTATGGCTACACCTTC. It codes for CASSDPTGKNYGYTF. The chain links TRBV6-5 to TRBJ1-2; 7 positions agree with TRBD1. The CDR3 extends over 15 amino acids. Germline lookup yields CDR1 MNHEY and CDR2 SVGAGI. Trimming removed 5 bases from V and 2 bases from J; junction bases left unmatched: 8.

In this sample, this clonotype turned up many times. One end of the junction is discordant with germline, which a read error may explain. This rearrangement joins TRBV7-2 to TRBJ1-2, with 7 bases lining up with TRBD1. Per germline, CDR1 SGHTA and CDR2 FQGNSA. The CDR3 is made up of 13 amino acids. CDR3 sequence (DNA): TGTGCCAGCAGCTTAGCGGCGACAGGGCTCTGCTACTTC. It specifies CASSLAATGLCYF.

The chain combines TRBV5-5 with TRBJ1-3, with D uncertain. Trimming took off 2 bases at V and 4 bases at J, with 13 bases between the two ends. The CDR3 runs to 15 residues. The germline V gene has CDR1 SGHKS and CDR2 YYEKEE (reference sequence). The CDR3 DNA sequence: TGTGCCAGCAGCTTCCAGGAAATCTGGGGAAACACCATATATTTT. Its translation is CASSFQEIWGNTIYF. The whole variable domain, remainder taken from reference TRBV5-5 and TRBJ1-3, is DAGVTQSPTHLIKTRGQQVTLRCSPISGHKSVSWYQQVLGQGPQFIFQYYEKEERGRGNFPDRFSARQFPNYSSELNVNALLLGDSALYLCASSFQEIWGNTIYFGEGSWLTVV.

This clonotype was seen at least ten times. This sequence joins TRBV7-8 and TRBJ2-7; 8 bases fit TRBD2. The CDR3 loop spans 15 amino acids. The germline V gene encodes CDR1 SGHVS and CDR2 FQNEAQ. J was trimmed by 0 bases and V by 5 bases; bases with no gene match: 6. CDR3 bases: TGTGCCAGCAGCCCTTTAGCGGGGAGCTCCTACGAGCAGTACTTC. Translating it yields CASSPLAGSSYEQYF.

The rearrangement links TRBV14 to TRBJ1-1; the D gene is possibly TRBD1 (5 bases). This CDR3 contains 17 residues. Germline CDR1 is SGHDN and CDR2 is FVKESK. With 1 base removed from V and 1 base from J, the gap between germline ends came to 16 bases. Here the CDR3 DNA reads TGTGCCAGCAGCCAAGTGGGGCTGTCGCTTTCGAACACTGAAGCTTTCTTT. This translates into CASSQVGLSLSNTEAFF. Supplemented by reference TRBV14 and TRBJ1-1, the full variable domain reads EAGVTQFPSHSVIEKGQTVTLRCDPISGHDNLYWYRRVMGKEIKFLLHFVKESKQDESGMPNNRFLAERTGGTYSTLKVQPAELEDSGVYFCASSQVGLSLSNTEAFFGQGTRLTVV.

The chain joins TRBV24-1 to TRBJ2-3; no clear D gene. The germline V gene encodes CDR1 KGHDR and CDR2 SFDVKD. V gave up 4 bases and J gave up 0 bases, with 4 bases separating them. This CDR3 spans 13 amino acids. DNA of the CDR3: TGTGCCACCAGTGACTCTAGCACAGATACGCAGTATTTT. Its protein product is CATSDSSTDTQYF.

V is TRBV14 and J is TRBJ1-2; D might be TRBD1 (5 bases). CDR1 and CDR2 from the germline V gene are SGHDN and FVKESK. The V gene lost 0 bases and the J gene lost 0 bases, with 11 bases spanning the gap. CDR3 length: 16 amino acids. CDR3 amino acids: CASSQDHWTTNYGYTF. CDR3 nucleotides: TGTGCCAGCAGCCAAGATCATTGGACAACTAACTATGGCTACACCTTC.

The rearrangement joins TRBV7-6 to TRBJ2-5; TRBD2 matches at 9 bases. This CDR3 is built from 15 residues. V lost 5 bases to trimming and J lost 5 bases; unmatched junction nucleotides: 9. Germline CDR1 and CDR2: SGHVS and FNYEAQ. The CDR3 here is CASSRTRGTSETQYF. The CDR3 DNA reads as TGTGCCAGCAGCCGGACGCGGGGGACTAGCGAGACCCAGTACTTC.

This chain connects TRBV6-5 to TRBJ1-3; 8 bases fit TRBD1. The CDR3 consists of 16 residues. Germline assignment: CDR1 MNHEY and CDR2 SVGAGI. J gave up 0 bases and V 6 bases, and 7 bases lay outside the gene matches. CDR3 residues: CASRKVTGGSGNTIYF. CDR3 bases: TGTGCCAGCAGGAAAGTAACAGGGGGCTCTGGAAACACCATATATTTT.

This clonotype turned up a few times. V usage is TRBV20-1 and J usage is TRBJ2-7; 13 positions match TRBD2. V shed 2 bases and J 7 bases; nucleotides not matched to a gene: 2. The germline gives CDR1 DFQATT, CDR2 SNEGSKA (reference sequence). The CDR3 length is 13 residues. CDR3 region: CSARPGLAGEQYF. In nucleotides, the CDR3 is TGCAGTGCTAGACCGGGACTAGCGGGGGAGCAGTACTTC.

V is TRBV7-9 and J is TRBJ2-1, with D possibly called TRBD1 or TRBD2 (6 bases each). The CDR3 length is 14 residues. The V and J ends lost 8 bases and 6 bases respectively, with 17 bases between them. The V gene's germline CDR1 is SEHNR and CDR2 FQNEAQ (reference sequence). This CDR3 is CASLSPGGGNEQFF. In DNA, the CDR3 is TGTGCCAGCCTCTCTCCAGGAGGGGGCAATGAGCAGTTCTTC.

This clonotype was counted many times. Mismatch with germline at one junction end may stem from a read error. The chain is built from TRBV4-3 and TRBJ1-1; D possibly corresponds to TRBD1 (5 bases). The CDR3 totals 14 residues. Looked up from germline, CDR1 is LGHNA and CDR2 is YSLEER. CDR3 coding DNA: TGTGCCAGCAGCCAAGCGGGGGGGAACACTGAAGCTTTCTTT. Translation: CASSQAGGNTEAFF.

J is TRBJ1-1 and V is TRBV5-1; maybe TRBD1 (5 bases). Germline V gene lookup returns CDR1 SGHRS and CDR2 YFSETQ. The CDR3 covers 15 residues. Deletions cut 0 bases from V and 3 bases from J, with 12 bases between. The CDR3 region has the DNA TGCGCCAGCAGCTTGGACCGGGCGGGGGACACTGAAGCTTTCTTT. This sequence encodes CASSLDRAGDTEAFF.

This clonotype was counted a few times. V and J are TRBV7-2 and TRBJ2-7; D is possibly TRBD1 (5 bases). The ends were cut back, 5 bases at V and 1 base at J, with 15 bases in the middle. This CDR3 has 15 amino acids. Germline lookup yields CDR1 SGHTA and CDR2 FQGNSA. In DNA, the CDR3 is TGTGCCAGCAGCCCCAGGGTTGGCGGATCCTACGAGCAGTACTTC. Residues: CASSPRVGGSYEQYF.

The chain combines TRBV6-6 with TRBJ1-4; 9 bases are shared with TRBD1. The germline gives CDR1 MNHNY, CDR2 SVGAGI (reference sequence). This CDR3 region has 16 residues. V lost 8 bases, J lost 4 bases, and 11 bases stayed unmatched. The CDR3 sequence: CASGNRGRTNNEKLFF. For the CDR3, the DNA is TGTGCCAGCGGGAACAGGGGGCGGACGAATAATGAAAAACTGTTTTTT.

J is TRBJ2-5 and V is TRBV21-1; the DNA was not compared with TRBD2, the D call given in the table. TRBV21-1 is annotated as a pseudogene. The CDR3 has 15 residues. The CDR3 DNA reads as TGTGCCAGCAGCCCCCGTAGCAGGACTGAAGAGACCCAGTACTTC. This sequence encodes CASSPRSRTEETQYF.

This clonotype was seen more than once but under ten times. The chain uses TRBV12-3 or TRBV12-4 and TRBJ2-1; D call uncertain. Trimming removed 2 bases from V and 9 bases from J, with 11 bases in between. The CDR3 contains 13 residues. This CDR3 is CASSLTYATEQFF. The DNA of the CDR3 is TGTGCCAGCAGTTTAACCTATGCTACTGAGCAGTTCTTC.

This chain joins TRBV15 and TRBJ2-1, with 13 bases matching TRBD2. The CDR3 consists of 19 residues. Germline lookup yields CDR1 LNHNV and CDR2 YYDKDF (reference sequence). V lost 3 bases and J lost 1; bases outside the gene matches: 9. CDR3: CATSSPGLAGPSSYNEQFF. Written as DNA, the CDR3 is TGTGCCACCAGCAGCCCGGGACTAGCGGGACCCAGTTCCTACAATGAGCAGTTCTTC.

The chain joins TRBV29-1 to TRBJ2-3, with 13 bases lining up with TRBD2. Germline lookup yields CDR1 SQVTM and CDR2 ANQGSEA. Trimming took 4 bases from V and 3 from J; bases not matched to a gene: 4. CDR3 length: 15 residues. The CDR3 loop is CSVAQGLAGTDTQYF. The CDR3 bases are TGCAGCGTTGCCCAGGGACTAGCGGGAACAGATACGCAGTATTTT.